These 6 T cell receptor beta chains were all obtained from the same sample, sequenced in a study of T cell clonality in common variable immunodeficiency. General study points: Reportedly, TCR beta sequences from common variable immunodeficiency showed fewer deletions and N-nucleotide insertions.

Produced via immunoSEQ multiplex PCR; TCRdb's table is partial and in-frame only. The sample contains about 14,000 clones, none of them singletons. No antigen has been identified for these receptors. The sequenced sample was peripheral blood mononuclear cells. The receptors stem from a human donor with common variable immunodeficiency.

By frequency in the sample, this clone is medium-sized. The read gets to within 3 residues of the CDR3 end, and the germline J gene fills in the rest. The V call is TRBV20-1, the J call TRBJ1-6; D remains ambiguous. Germline V gene data show CDR1 as DFQATT and CDR2 as SNEGSKA (reference sequence). CDR3 length: 15 amino acids. Trimming left V 1 base short and J 0 bases short, with 7 bases between. CDR3 amino acids: CSARGQSSYNSPLHF. The sequenced part of the CDR3 DNA is TGCAGTGCTAGAGGGCAAAGCTCCTATAATTCACCC.

Comment on this clone: The observed sequence ends 3 residues before the CDR3 terminus, with the missing tail filled in from the germline J gene. The rearrangement links TRBV7-9 to TRBJ2-7, with 8 bases identical to TRBD1. V lost 4 bases to trimming and J lost 2 bases; unmatched junction nucleotides: 7. This CDR3 has 15 amino acids. From germline, CDR1 is SEHNR and CDR2 FQNEAQ (reference sequence). The covered CDR3 bases are TGTGCCAGCAGCTCGGCGGGACAGGAGACCTACGAG. Its protein is CASSSAGQETYE. The full CDR3 is CASSSAGQETYEQYF. The full variable domain, with the rest looked up from reference TRBV7-9 and TRBJ2-7, is DTGVSQNPRHKITKRGQNVTFRCDPISEHNRLYWYRQTLGQGPEFLTYFQNEAQLEKSRLLSDRFSAERPKGSFSTLEIQRTEQGDSAMYLCASSSAGQETYEQYFGPGTRLTVT.

Within the sample, this clone is medium-sized. The read finishes 3 residues shy of the CDR3 end, and the germline J gene is used to complete it. This chain links TRBV20-1 with TRBJ2-1, with TRBD1 identical over 7 bases. The CDR3 sequence is 11 residues long. Trimming at V came to 6 bases and at J to 7 bases, leaving 3 bases not matched to a gene. Germline CDR1 and CDR2: DFQATT and SNEGSKA (reference sequence). Incomplete CDR3 DNA: TGCAGTGCCACGGACAGGAATGAG. Translated: CSATDRNE. The whole CDR3 reads CSATDRNEQFF.

A note on this clone: The read comes to an end 3 residues before the CDR3 does, leaving the germline J gene to fill in the end. The chain has TRBV7-9 and TRBJ2-5, with 9 bases that match TRBD2. With 1 base clipped from V and 5 bases from J, the junction kept 5 bases outside the gene matches. The CDR3 has 15 residues. The germline V gene has CDR1 SEHNR and CDR2 FQNEAQ (reference sequence). The CDR3 loop reads CASSLEGLARETQYF. The CDR3 bases that were read are TGTGCCAGCAGCTTAGAGGGACTAGCACGTGAGACC.

A note on this clone: The sequence runs out 3 residues before the end of the CDR3; the remainder is reconstructed from the germline J gene. The chain couples TRBV7-2 to TRBJ2-2; the D gene is possibly TRBD1 (6 bases). The CDR3 sequence is 13 residues long. Germline assignment: CDR1 SGHTA and CDR2 FQGNSA. V was trimmed by 5 bases and J by 7 bases, leaving 11 bases between them. This chain's CDR3 is CASSHRVNGELFF. CDR3 bases read: TGTGCCAGCAGCCACAGGGTTAACGGGGAG.

To note about this clone: The CDR3 end lies 3 residues beyond the end of the read and is filled in from the germline J gene. The V call is TRBV18, the J call TRBJ1-1, with D perhaps TRBD1 (6 bases). The CDR3 consists of 16 residues. The V end lost 2 bases, the J end lost 6 bases, and 19 bases lay between the germline ends. Germline assignment: CDR1 KGHSH and CDR2 LQKENI. CDR3 in amino acids: CASSPVTGSNAAEAFF. The covered CDR3 bases are TGTGCCAGCTCACCAGTGACAGGTAGTAACGCCGCTGAA.